Below, 8 T cell receptor beta chains from the same sample are listed, as sequenced in a study of T cell repertoires in cytomegalovirus infection. TCRdb reanalysed the reads using MiXCR and keeps one entry per CDR3 protein. Of more than 200,000 distinct CDR3 sequences in the sample, approximately 9% were seen once. Material for sequencing was PBMCs. These receptors were taken from a human donor in good health (CMV status not recorded). Some clones in this sample may be carry-over from other donors' samples.

This rearrangement joins TRBV4-3 to TRBJ2-3, with 11 nucleotides matching TRBD2. There are 18 residues in the CDR3. The germline CDR1 and CDR2 sequences are LGHNA and YSLEER. J gave up 6 bases and V 5 bases, and 16 bases lay outside the gene matches. The chain's CDR3 is CASSRGPSGGPATDTQYF. CDR3 DNA sequence: TGCGCCAGCAGCAGGGGACCTAGCGGGGGGCCCGCCACCGATACGCAGTATTTT.

This clonotype came up many times. The V call is TRBV7-2, the J call TRBJ2-7; no clear D. In germline, CDR1 is SGHTA, CDR2 FQGNSA. The CDR3 has 16 amino acids. V dropped 1 base and J dropped 2 bases, with 15 bases sitting between them. The CDR3 nucleotides are TGTGCCAGCAGCTTAGATTTGGGTAGGGTCGCCTACGAGCAGTACTTC. This gives the protein CASSLDLGRVAYEQYF.

This clonotype was seen repeatedly, ten times or more. This chain connects TRBV4-1 to TRBJ2-3, with 10 bases identical to TRBD2. The CDR3 totals 17 residues. The junction had 4 bases not matched to a gene; V was cut back by 0 bases and J by 1 base. Germline CDR1 MGHRA, CDR2 YSYEKL. The CDR3 DNA reads as TGCGCCAGCAGCCAAGACCCTAGCGGGGGAGGCACAGATACGCAGTATTTT. It is translated as CASSQDPSGGGTDTQYF.

This clonotype was detected only a few times. The chain has TRBV5-1 and TRBJ2-1; 10 bases match TRBD1. Per germline, CDR1 SGHRS and CDR2 YFSETQ. This CDR3 contains 24 residues. V shed 4 bases, J shed 3 bases, and the junction held 31 bases outside the gene matches. In DNA form, the CDR3 reads TGCGCCAGCAGCACTCTAAATCCAACCCCCGGGACAGGGGAAATTGGCCACTTCTACAATGAGCAGTTCTTC. It specifies CASSTLNPTPGTGEIGHFYNEQFF.

The J gene is TRBJ2-2, the V gene TRBV12-3 or TRBV12-4, with a possible D match to TRBD1 (6 bases). The CDR3 extends over 13 amino acids. V lost 5 bases to trimming and J lost 4 bases, with 8 bases between them. The CDR3 is CASSPGVTGELFF. DNA of the CDR3: TGTGCCAGCAGTCCAGGGGTCACCGGGGAGCTGTTTTTT.

This clonotype was seen more than once but under ten times. The chain employs TRBV7-2 and TRBJ1-6; D not resolved. From germline, CDR1 is SGHTA and CDR2 FQGNSA. The CDR3 is made up of 14 amino acids. V lost 7 bases, J lost 6 bases, and 13 bases lay in between. CDR3 in DNA: TGTGCCAGCAATGCGGGAACCGTTAATTCACCCCTCCACTTT. It translates to CASNAGTVNSPLHF.

This clonotype turned up a few times. The chain is built from TRBV29-1 and TRBJ2-2, with 10 bases that match TRBD1. The junction had 5 bases not matched to a gene; V was cut back by 5 bases and J by 8 bases. CDR1 is SQVTM and CDR2 is ANQGSEA in the germline V gene. The CDR3 consists of 13 residues. This chain's CDR3 is CSVPGQGWGELFF. The DNA for the CDR3 is TGCAGCGTTCCGGGACAGGGGTGGGGGGAGCTGTTTTTT.

Many counts were recorded for this clonotype. The rearrangement joins TRBV6-2 or TRBV6-3 to TRBJ1-5; TRBD1 matches 9 bases. The CDR3 has 17 residues. J gave up 4 bases and V 2 bases, and 9 bases lay outside the gene matches. CDR1 and CDR2 (germline): MNHEY, SVGEGT. CDR3 bases: TGTGCCAGCAGTTACATCCCGGGACAGGGAAGGAATCAGCCCCAGCATTTT. It is translated as CASSYIPGQGRNQPQHF.